What follows are 10 T cell receptor beta chains derived from one specimen sequenced in a study of identical twins. MiXCR, run by TCRdb on the 5' RACE reads, gives a single entry per CDR3 protein. Among 350,000 to 450,000 distinct CDR3 sequences, about a fifth were seen once, and the ten largest hold about 12%. The specimen was naive T cells sorted from blood. These TCRs come from a man aged 50 or older in good health.

This clonotype was counted at least ten times. J is TRBJ2-2 and V is TRBV12-3 or TRBV12-4; D call uncertain. The CDR3 consists of 11 residues. Trimming shortened V by 4 bases and J by 7 bases, and 4 bases separated the two germline ends. CDR3 bases: TGTGCCAGCAGTTCCGGCGGGGAGCTGTTTTTT. Translating it yields CASSSGGELFF.

This clonotype occurred many times. V and J are TRBV5-5 and TRBJ2-2; no definite D call. V was cut by 3 bases and J by 1 base, with 13 bases left in between. Per germline, CDR1 SGHKS and CDR2 YYEKEE (reference sequence). This CDR3 spans 16 amino acids. The CDR3 here is CASSSYLLLNTGELFF. The CDR3 DNA sequence: TGTGCCAGCAGCTCCTATTTGTTGCTGAACACCGGGGAGCTGTTTTTT.

The chain uses TRBV7-8 and TRBJ2-1; 13 bases match TRBD2. After removal of 5 bases from V and 1 base from J, the junction contained 14 bases not matched to a gene. The CDR3 is 20 amino acids. Per the germline V gene, CDR1 is SGHVS and CDR2 is FQNEAQ. Here the CDR3 reads CASSTKTSGRPVESYNEQFF. The CDR3 DNA reads TGTGCCAGCAGCACCAAGACTAGCGGGAGGCCGGTGGAGTCCTACAATGAGCAGTTCTTC.

This clonotype was seen at least ten times. The chain has TRBV11-2 and TRBJ2-7, with TRBD1 matching over 7 bases. Germline assignment: CDR1 SGHAT and CDR2 FQNNGV. V lost 1 base to trimming and J lost 3 bases; unmatched junction nucleotides: 6. The CDR3 covers 15 residues. The CDR3 DNA sequence: TGTGCCAGCAGCTTAGCGAACAGGGGAATCTACGAGCAGTACTTC. This codes for CASSLANRGIYEQYF.

The CDR3 spells CASSIRTSGSTNEQFF. CDR3 bases: TGTGCCAGTAGTATACGGACTAGCGGGAGCACCAATGAGCAGTTCTTC. The V and J genes are TRBV19 and TRBJ2-1; 13 bases match TRBD2. The CDR3 spans 16 residues. Germline V gene sequence: CDR1 LNHDA, CDR2 SQIVND (reference sequence). V lost 2 bases, J lost 6 bases, and 4 bases stayed unmatched.

The rearrangement uses TRBV10-3 and TRBJ1-5, with D tentatively TRBD1 (5 bases). Germline V lookup: CDR1 ENHRY, CDR2 SYGVKD. The length of the CDR3 is 14 residues. Trimming removed 5 bases from V and 2 bases from J, with 10 bases in between. The CDR3 is CAISQGVGNQPQHF. CDR3 nucleotides: TGTGCCATCAGTCAGGGAGTAGGCAATCAGCCCCAGCATTTT.

This clonotype was counted a few times. The chain links TRBV19 to TRBJ2-1, with 7 bases that match TRBD2. The V gene's germline CDR1 is LNHDA and CDR2 SQIVND (reference sequence). This CDR3 is built from 16 residues. V lost 9 bases and J lost 3; bases outside the gene matches: 14. The CDR3 coding sequence is TGTGCCAGCAACGGGAGGCTGGCGGGAAACTACAATGAGCAGTTCTTC. Translation gives CASNGRLAGNYNEQFF.

This clonotype has ten or more counts. The chain recombines TRBV20-1 with TRBJ2-1, with 8 bases identical to TRBD2. The germline CDR1 and CDR2 sequences are DFQATT and SNEGSKA (reference sequence). J lost 8 bases, V lost 0 bases, and 15 bases had no gene match. There are 17 residues in the CDR3. CDR3 region: CSARDVSGRYFVDEQFF. The CDR3 coding sequence is TGCAGTGCTAGAGATGTGAGCGGGAGATATTTTGTGGATGAGCAGTTCTTC.

This clonotype has more than one count but fewer than ten. The chain joins TRBV15 to TRBJ2-4; D is unclear. From germline, CDR1 is LNHNV and CDR2 YYDKDF (reference sequence). The CDR3 is 12 residues long. V shed 1 base and J shed 5 bases, with 3 bases lying between them. The CDR3 DNA reads TGTGCCACCAGCAGAGCTCAAAACATTCAGTACTTC. Its translation is CATSRAQNIQYF.

This clonotype was detected a few times. The chain carries TRBV10-3 and TRBJ2-2, with TRBD2 matching over 11 bases. J gave up 5 bases and V 4 bases, and 6 bases lay outside the gene matches. This CDR3 has 16 amino acids. Germline V gene data show CDR1 as ENHRY and CDR2 as SYGVKD. CDR3 sequence (DNA): TGTGCCATCAGTGCCAAACTAGCGGGAGCGACCGGGGAGCTGTTTTTT. This codes for CAISAKLAGATGELFF.